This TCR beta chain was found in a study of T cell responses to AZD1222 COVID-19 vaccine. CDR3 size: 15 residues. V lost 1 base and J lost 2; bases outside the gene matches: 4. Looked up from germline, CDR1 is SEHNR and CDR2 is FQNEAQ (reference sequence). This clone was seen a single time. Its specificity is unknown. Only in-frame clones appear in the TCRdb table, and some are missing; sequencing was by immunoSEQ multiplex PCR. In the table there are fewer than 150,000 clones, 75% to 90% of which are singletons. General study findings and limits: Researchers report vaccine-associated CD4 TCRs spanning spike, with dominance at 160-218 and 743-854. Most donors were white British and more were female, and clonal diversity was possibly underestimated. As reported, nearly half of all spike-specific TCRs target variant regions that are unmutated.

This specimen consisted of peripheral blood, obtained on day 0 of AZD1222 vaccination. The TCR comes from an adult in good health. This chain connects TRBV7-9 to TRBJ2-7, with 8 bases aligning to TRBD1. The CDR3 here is CASSLVQGATYEQYF. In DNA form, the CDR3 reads TGTGCCAGCAGCTTAGTTCAGGGGGCAACCTACGAGCAGTACTTC.